Each of the 31 T cell receptor beta chains below was sequenced from the same sample in a study of shared T cell receptors in the human thymus. Data came from immunoSEQ multiplex PCR; TCRdb stores just in-frame clones and leaves some out. The data hold approximately 730,000 clones, with roughly 88% observed a single time. These sequences were also reported in another study, on human thymus T cells.

The sample taken for sequencing was thymocytes. Receptors originate from a girl less than two years old with a congenital heart defect.

The CDR3 DNA is TGTGCCAGCAGTTTATCGGACAGGATCTATGGCTACACCTTC. Its protein product is CASSLSDRIYGYTF. The gene calls are TRBV28 and TRBJ1-2; 7 bases align to TRBD1. The CDR3 totals 14 residues. The germline gives CDR1 MDHEN, CDR2 SYDVKM. V was pared by 1 base and J by 4 bases, with 3 bases of the junction left unmatched.

The gene calls are TRBV5-1 and TRBJ1-6, with 8 bases aligning to TRBD1. V dropped 4 bases and J dropped 7; count of bases not matched to a gene: 4. CDR1 is SGHRS and CDR2 is YFSETQ in the germline V gene. The CDR3 has 14 amino acids. The DNA for the CDR3 is TGCGCCAGCAGCGCCGGACAGGGAAATTCACCCCTCCACTTT. It translates to CASSAGQGNSPLHF.

This clone occurred a few times. J is TRBJ1-3 and V is TRBV5-6, with 10 bases matching TRBD1. The CDR3 covers 19 residues. V was pared by 3 bases and J by 0 bases, with 12 bases of the junction left unmatched. Germline loops: CDR1 SGHDT, CDR2 YYEEEE. The CDR3 is CASSSLTGGPANSGNTIYF. The CDR3, as DNA: TGTGCCAGCAGCTCCCTGACAGGGGGCCCCGCGAACTCTGGAAACACCATATATTTT. The complete variable domain, with remaining parts taken from reference TRBV5-6 and TRBJ1-3, reads DAGVTQSPTHLIKTRGQQVTLRCSPKSGHDTVSWYQQALGQGPQFIFQYYEEEERQRGNFPDRFSGHQFPNYSSELNVNALLLGDSALYLCASSSLTGGPANSGNTIYFGEGSWLTVV.

The chain is built from TRBV27 and TRBJ1-1, with 7 nucleotides matching TRBD1. Germline V lookup: CDR1 MNHEY, CDR2 SMNVEV (reference sequence). V shed 2 bases and J 6 bases; nucleotides not matched to a gene: 6. CDR3 size: 14 residues. The CDR3 reads CASSLVRTGPEAFF. DNA of the CDR3: TGTGCCAGCAGTTTAGTCCGGACAGGACCTGAAGCTTTCTTT.

This clone was seen a single time. The J gene is TRBJ1-1, the V gene TRBV10-3, with 8 bases that match TRBD1. Germline CDR1 ENHRY, CDR2 SYGVKD. The CDR3 spans 17 residues. The V segment lost 0 bases and the J segment 1 base; nucleotides outside the gene matches: 7. The CDR3 DNA reads TGTGCCATCAGTGAGTCCGACAGGGGAAAATGGAACACTGAAGCTTTCTTT. Translating it yields CAISESDRGKWNTEAFF.

The chain couples TRBV18 to TRBJ1-2; D unclear. The CDR3 spans 15 residues. Between the trimmed V and J ends, which lost 6 bases and 3 bases, there was a span of 17 bases. CDR1 and CDR2 from the germline V gene are KGHSH and LQKENI. In DNA, the CDR3 is TGTGCCAGCTCGGGCAGGCGCTACCAAGACTATGGCTACACCTTC. This encodes CASSGRRYQDYGYTF.

The J gene is TRBJ1-5, the V gene TRBV4-1; D remains ambiguous. This CDR3 is 20 amino acids long. V gave up 1 base and J gave up 2 bases, with 24 bases separating them. Germline lookup yields CDR1 MGHRA and CDR2 YSYEKL. In DNA form, the CDR3 reads TGCGCCAGCAGCCAAGTTTTCTGGGCAGAAAAAGCGGTGGGCAATCAGCCCCAGCATTTT. Translating gives CASSQVFWAEKAVGNQPQHF.

The chain couples TRBV30 to TRBJ2-2; 8 nucleotides match TRBD1. The V segment lost 2 bases and the J segment 3 bases; nucleotides outside the gene matches: 14. This CDR3 has 18 amino acids. Germline loops: CDR1 GTSNPN, CDR2 SVGIG (reference sequence). The CDR3 spells CAWSFGAGGDCDTGELFF. CDR3 DNA sequence: TGTGCCTGGAGTTTTGGGGCAGGGGGCGATTGTGACACCGGGGAGCTGTTTTTT.

This chain links TRBV7-9 with TRBJ1-1; D unclear. Germline V CDR1 and CDR2: SEHNR, FQNEAQ (reference sequence). V lost 5 bases and J lost 5, with 12 bases in between. The CDR3 is 13 residues long. The CDR3 spells CASSRDHTTEAFF. The CDR3, as DNA: TGTGCCAGCAGCCGGGATCACACAACTGAAGCTTTCTTT.

This clone was detected once. This chain uses TRBV28 with TRBJ2-1; D call uncertain. The germline gives CDR1 MDHEN, CDR2 SYDVKM. This CDR3 spans 14 amino acids. The V end lost 6 bases, the J end lost 0 bases, and 9 bases lay between the germline ends. CDR3 region: CASSLTGSYNEQFF. The CDR3 nucleotides are TGTGCCAGCAGCCTGACGGGCTCCTACAATGAGCAGTTCTTC.

This clone was seen a few times. The V and J genes are TRBV27 and TRBJ1-2, with 7 bases aligning to TRBD1. This CDR3 contains 13 residues. The ends lost 5 bases at V and 6 bases at J; junction bases unmatched: 6. Germline lookup yields CDR1 MNHEY and CDR2 SMNVEV (reference sequence). The CDR3 spells CASSQTGRDGYTF. DNA for the CDR3: TGTGCCAGCAGTCAGACAGGGCGGGATGGCTACACCTTC.

The chain has TRBV2 and TRBJ1-2, with 9 bases fitting TRBD1. CDR1 is SNHLY, CDR2 FYNNEI, per germline. The trim removed 6 bases at V and 5 bases at J, leaving 7 bases unmatched. The CDR3 runs to 14 residues. The CDR3 here is CASRWGTGYYGYTF. The CDR3 nucleotides read TGTGCCAGCAGGTGGGGGACAGGGTATTATGGCTACACCTTC.

The chain is built from TRBV5-1 and TRBJ1-2; possibly TRBD1 for D (6 bases). The CDR3 consists of 15 residues. Trimming took off 7 bases at V and 7 bases at J, with 23 bases between the two ends. Germline lookup yields CDR1 SGHRS and CDR2 YFSETQ. The DNA for the CDR3 is TGCGCCAGCCGCGAGCCCCAACAGGGTTCATTTGGCTACACCTTC. Its protein product is CASREPQQGSFGYTF.

This sequence joins TRBV5-1 and TRBJ2-5; a possible D gene is TRBD2 (5 bases). The V gene lost 6 bases and the J gene lost 3 bases, with 12 bases spanning the gap. The CDR3 is 13 amino acids. The germline V gene has CDR1 SGHRS and CDR2 YFSETQ. The CDR3 DNA is TGCGCCAGCACATTTTACGGGGAAGAGACCCAGTACTTC. Its protein product is CASTFYGEETQYF.

The chain employs TRBV5-6 and TRBJ2-3, with 13 positions matching TRBD2. The germline V gene has CDR1 SGHDT and CDR2 YYEEEE. The CDR3 is made up of 14 amino acids. Trimming removed 3 bases from V and 10 bases from J; junction bases left unmatched: 5. CDR3: CASSSGTSGAPQYF. CDR3 bases: TGTGCCAGCAGCTCCGGGACTAGCGGGGCGCCGCAGTATTTT.

V and J are TRBV7-9 and TRBJ1-3; D unclear. The CDR3 length is 19 residues. Looked up from germline, CDR1 is SEHNR and CDR2 is FQNEAQ (reference sequence). Trimming took off 4 bases at V and 0 bases at J, with 22 bases between the two ends. This CDR3 reads CASSSPESGVPSSGNTIYF. The CDR3 nucleotides are TGTGCCAGCAGCTCACCAGAAAGCGGGGTTCCTTCCTCTGGAAACACCATATATTTT.

The chain is built from TRBV5-6 and TRBJ1-2; D may be TRBD1 (5 bases). V was clipped by 4 bases and J by 8 bases, with 18 bases between them. Germline CDR1 reads SGHDT; CDR2 reads YYEEEE. This CDR3 contains 14 residues. CDR3 sequence: CASSPGGAVVGYTF. The CDR3, as DNA: TGTGCCAGCAGCCCAGGCGGGGCCGTTGTCGGCTACACCTTC.

V usage is TRBV5-6 and J usage is TRBJ2-5, with 10 bases aligning to TRBD1. Germline V gene lookup returns CDR1 SGHDT and CDR2 YYEEEE. The CDR3 is 16 residues long. The ends lost 3 bases at V and 5 bases at J; junction bases unmatched: 10. Here the CDR3 reads CASSSGQGRVVETQYF. CDR3 DNA: TGTGCCAGCAGCTCGGGACAGGGGCGGGTAGTGGAGACCCAGTACTTC.

The rearrangement links TRBV5-6 to TRBJ1-5, with a tentative D call TRBD1 (5 bases). Trimming removed 4 bases from V and 1 base from J, with 15 bases in between. Germline CDR1 is SGHDT and CDR2 is YYEEEE. The CDR3 covers 16 residues. The CDR3 protein is CASSLRQGYSNQPQHF. DNA for the CDR3: TGTGCCAGCAGCCTGAGGCAGGGTTACAGCAATCAGCCCCAGCATTTT.

This chain uses TRBV10-1 with TRBJ1-2, with D tentatively TRBD1 (6 bases). The CDR3 sequence is 15 residues long. CDR1 and CDR2 (germline): WNHNN, SYGVQD (reference sequence). Trimming pared 6 bases from V and 3 bases from J, leaving 17 bases between. CDR3 in DNA: TGCGCCAGCAGCAAGGACAGCCACCCGGACTATGGCTACACCTTC. It translates to CASSKDSHPDYGYTF.

The CDR3 sequence: CASSIQGPSGNTIYF. CDR3 DNA sequence: TGTGCCAGTAGTATCCAGGGTCCATCTGGAAACACCATATATTTT. V and J are TRBV19 and TRBJ1-3, with D possibly being TRBD1 (5 bases). CDR1 and CDR2 from the germline V gene are LNHDA and SQIVND (reference sequence). CDR3 length equals 15 residues. Trimming left V 3 bases short and J 1 base short, with 10 bases between. The entire variable domain, with the rest obtained from reference TRBV19 and TRBJ1-3, is as follows: DGGITQSPKYLFRKEGQNVTLSCEQNLNHDAMYWYRQDPGQGLRLIYYSQIVNDFQKGDIAEGYSVSREKKESFPLTVTSAQKNPTAFYLCASSIQGPSGNTIYFGEGSWLTVV.

V gene TRBV20-1 combines with J gene TRBJ1-2; no reliable D call. The V and J ends lost 3 bases and 5 bases respectively, with 4 bases between them. Germline loops: CDR1 DFQATT, CDR2 SNEGSKA (reference sequence). This CDR3 has 10 amino acids. The CDR3 sequence is CSASSYGYTF. CDR3 bases: TGCAGTGCTAGCTCGTATGGCTACACCTTC.

The rearrangement links TRBV30 to TRBJ2-7, with TRBD2 identical over 10 bases. The V gene's germline CDR1 is GTSNPN and CDR2 SVGIG (reference sequence). Trimming at V came to 1 base and at J to 2 bases, leaving 5 bases not matched to a gene. This CDR3 is 15 amino acids long. CDR3 residues: CAWSARAGGPYEQYF. The CDR3, as DNA: TGTGCCTGGAGTGCCCGAGCGGGGGGGCCCTACGAGCAGTACTTC. Full variable domain (outside the CDR3, taken from reference TRBV30 and TRBJ2-7): SQTIHQWPATLVQPVGSPLSLECTVEGTSNPNLYWYRQAAGRGLQLLFYSVGIGQISSEVPQNLSASRPQDRQFILSSKKLLLSDSGFYLCAWSARAGGPYEQYFGPGTRLTVT.

The chain carries TRBV6-5 and TRBJ1-1; perhaps TRBD1 as D (6 bases). Per the germline V gene, CDR1 is MNHEY and CDR2 is SVGAGI. The CDR3 covers 15 residues. V was clipped by 11 bases and J by 1 base, with 20 bases between them. CDR3 coding DNA: TGTGCCGCAACCCCAAACAGGGTCCGGAACACTGAAGCTTTCTTT. Protein product: CAATPNRVRNTEAFF.

J is TRBJ1-2 and V is TRBV9; 7 bases line up with TRBD1. After removal of 2 bases from V and 3 bases from J, the junction contained 1 base not matched to a gene. The CDR3 consists of 13 residues. Looked up from germline, CDR1 is SGDLS and CDR2 is YYNGEE. CDR3 DNA: TGTGCCAGCAGCGTCCAGGGGGACTATGGCTACACCTTC. Protein: CASSVQGDYGYTF. Using reference TRBV9 and TRBJ1-2 for the parts outside the CDR3, the full variable domain is DSGVTQTPKHLITATGQRVTLRCSPRSGDLSVYWYQQSLDQGLQFLIQYYNGEERAKGNILERFSAQQFPDLHSELNLSSLELGDSALYFCASSVQGDYGYTFGSGTRLTVV.

The chain has TRBV5-1 and TRBJ1-2; 7 bases map to TRBD1. Trimming took 4 bases from V and 8 from J; bases not matched to a gene: 8. CDR3 length: 13 residues. Germline V gene lookup returns CDR1 SGHRS and CDR2 YFSETQ. The CDR3 region has the DNA TGCGCCAGCAGCCTCGGGACAGCCGACGGCTACACCTTC. Protein product: CASSLGTADGYTF.

This clone was counted only a few times. This rearrangement joins TRBV7-2 to TRBJ1-1; 7 positions match TRBD1. The germline CDR1 and CDR2 sequences are SGHTA and FQGNSA. The CDR3 is made up of 14 amino acids. V lost 1 base to trimming and J lost 5 bases; unmatched junction nucleotides: 4. The CDR3 sequence is CASSLEGDSTEAFF. The CDR3 nucleotides are TGTGCCAGCAGCTTAGAGGGGGACAGTACTGAAGCTTTCTTT.

The rearrangement joins TRBV19 to TRBJ1-1, with D unclear. V was shortened by 5 bases and J by 5 bases, with 21 bases between the two germline ends. The CDR3 is made up of 16 amino acids. Germline loops: CDR1 LNHDA, CDR2 SQIVND (reference sequence). DNA for the CDR3: TGTGCCAGTAGTCCCACGTCGTGGCGGAGGTGGACTGAAGCTTTCTTT. It is translated as CASSPTSWRRWTEAFF.

The J gene is TRBJ1-1, the V gene TRBV6-5; unclear D gene. This CDR3 region has 14 residues. The germline gives CDR1 MNHEY, CDR2 SVGAGI. V was trimmed by 3 bases and J by 6 bases, leaving 14 bases between them. CDR3 nucleotides: TGTGCCAGCAGTTATCGCGGATTGAGCCCTGAAGCTTTCTTT. Its translation is CASSYRGLSPEAFF.

A word on this clone: The sample has other DNA sequences that encode this CDR3 too. J is TRBJ1-6 and V is TRBV9; the D is unclear. The germline CDR1 and CDR2 sequences are SGDLS and YYNGEE. The V end was cut by 4 bases, the J end by 12 bases, with 11 bases between. This CDR3 contains 12 residues. DNA for the CDR3: TGTGCCAGCAGCCCAGAGGGAGAACCCCTCCACTTT. Its translation is CASSPEGEPLHF.

The rearrangement links TRBV11-2 to TRBJ1-6; 7 bases map to TRBD1. The CDR3 consists of 16 residues. Unmatched junction bases numbered 12, after V lost 7 bases and J lost 6 bases. CDR1 and CDR2 (germline): SGHAT, FQNNGV. In DNA form, the CDR3 reads TGTGCCAGCAACTCCCCCCGGGACAGCGGTAATTCACCCCTCCACTTT. Translating gives CASNSPRDSGNSPLHF.